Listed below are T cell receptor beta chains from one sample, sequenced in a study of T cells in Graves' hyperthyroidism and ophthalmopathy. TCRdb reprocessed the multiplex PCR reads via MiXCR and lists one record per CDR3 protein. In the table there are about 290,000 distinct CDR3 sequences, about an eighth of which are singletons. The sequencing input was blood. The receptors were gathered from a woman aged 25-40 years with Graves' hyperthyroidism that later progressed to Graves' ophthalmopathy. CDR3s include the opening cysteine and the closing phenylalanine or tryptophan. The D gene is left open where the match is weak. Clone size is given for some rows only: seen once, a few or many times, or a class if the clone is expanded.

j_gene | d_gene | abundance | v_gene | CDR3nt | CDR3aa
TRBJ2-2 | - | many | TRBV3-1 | TGTGCCAGCAGCCAAGATGAGACCCACACCGGGGAGCTGTTTTTT | CASSQDETHTGELFF
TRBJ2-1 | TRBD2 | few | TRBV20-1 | TGCAGTGCTCGGCCTAGCGGGAATCGGTATGAGCAGTTCTTC | CSARPSGNRYEQFF
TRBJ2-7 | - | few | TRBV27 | TGTGCCAGCAGTTCAAGCCAGTCCCAACTCATCTACGAGCAGTACTTC | CASSSSQSQLIYEQYF
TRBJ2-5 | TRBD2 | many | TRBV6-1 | TGTGCCAGCAGTCAACGACTAGCGGGAGGGCCCTCAGGAGAGACCCAGTACTTC | CASSQRLAGGPSGETQYF
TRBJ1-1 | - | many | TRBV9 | TGTGCCAGCAGCGTGACAGTTTACACTGAAGCTTTCTTT | CASSVTVYTEAFF
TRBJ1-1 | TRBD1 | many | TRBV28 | TGTGCCAGCAGCCTACAGGGGCGGACTGAAGCTTTCTTT | CASSLQGRTEAFF
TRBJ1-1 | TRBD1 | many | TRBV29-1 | TGCAGCGTTATTAGGCGGGACAGGAACACTGAAGCTTTCTTT | CSVIRRDRNTEAFF
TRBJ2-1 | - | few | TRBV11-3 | TGTGCCAGCAGCCTCCTGCAGGACAATGAGCAGTTCTTC | CASSLLQDNEQFF
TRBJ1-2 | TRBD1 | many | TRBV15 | TGTGCCACCAGTACCGGGACAGGGGGAGACGGCTACACCTTC | CATSTGTGGDGYTF
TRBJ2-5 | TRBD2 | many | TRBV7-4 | TGTGCCAGCAGCCCCCCCGGGACTAAGGGGCCCGAGACCCAGTACTTC | CASSPPGTKGPETQYF
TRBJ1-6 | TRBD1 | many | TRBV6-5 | TGTGCCAGCAGTTACGGCACAGGGGTAAAATCACCCCTCCACTTT | CASSYGTGVKSPLHF
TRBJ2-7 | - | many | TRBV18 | TGTGCCAGCTCACCACCCTGGGAAAGGGAGCAGTACTTC | CASSPPWEREQYF
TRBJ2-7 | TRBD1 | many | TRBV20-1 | TGCAGTGCTAGAACGGACAGGATCGACGAGCAGTACTTC | CSARTDRIDEQYF
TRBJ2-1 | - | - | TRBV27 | TGTGCCGGCAGTTGGCCTTCGGGTGAGCAGTTCTTC | CAGSWPSGEQFF
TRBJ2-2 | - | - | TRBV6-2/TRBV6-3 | TGTGCCAGCAGTACCCGACTAGTAGCCGGGGAGCTGTTTTTT | CASSTRLVAGELFF
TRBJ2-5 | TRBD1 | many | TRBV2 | TGTGCCAGCTCAAAGTCGTCCCCAGGGGGCAGGGAGACCCAGTACTTC | CASSKSSPGGRETQYF
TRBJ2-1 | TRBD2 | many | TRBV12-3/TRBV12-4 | TGTGCCAGCAGTTTTGGACTAGCGGGAGGAAGCTCCTACAATGAGCAGTTCTTC | CASSFGLAGGSSYNEQFF
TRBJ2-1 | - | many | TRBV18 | TGTGCCAGCTCACCCGGATCCTTGAGCTCCTACAATGAGCAGTTCTTC | CASSPGSLSSYNEQFF